Below, one T cell receptor beta chain is given with its context. What it binds is unknown. Donors had nominal health at sampling but likely had unrecorded immune exposures. Researchers ran the PCR with 60 Vbeta and 13 Jbeta primers. Measured with immunoSEQ multiplex PCR; TCRdb has only the in-frame clones, and not every one. The sample yields 180,000 or so clones, around 80% seen once. The sample comes from a study of cytomegalovirus exposure and HLA in healthy donors. Study-level findings and limits: With further analysis later on, most CMV-associated TCR beta chains appeared HLA-restricted. Owing to their indistinguishability, certain V segments, notably TRBV6-2 and TRBV6-3, were excluded. Rare TCR sequences dominated, though some public TCRs recurred in many donors.

The length of the CDR3 is 13 residues. CDR1 and CDR2 from the germline V gene are SGHDN and FVKESK. The germline V and J ends were trimmed by 1 base and 3 bases, with 7 bases remaining between them. The gene calls are TRBV14 and TRBJ2-7, with a tentative D call TRBD2 (5 bases). Sequenced: PBMCs. The clonotype originates from a girl aged 5-17 years in good health and CMV-seropositive. CDR3 DNA: TGTGCCAGCAGCCAAGTCGGGGTCTACGAGCAGTACTTC. Its translation is CASSQVGVYEQYF.